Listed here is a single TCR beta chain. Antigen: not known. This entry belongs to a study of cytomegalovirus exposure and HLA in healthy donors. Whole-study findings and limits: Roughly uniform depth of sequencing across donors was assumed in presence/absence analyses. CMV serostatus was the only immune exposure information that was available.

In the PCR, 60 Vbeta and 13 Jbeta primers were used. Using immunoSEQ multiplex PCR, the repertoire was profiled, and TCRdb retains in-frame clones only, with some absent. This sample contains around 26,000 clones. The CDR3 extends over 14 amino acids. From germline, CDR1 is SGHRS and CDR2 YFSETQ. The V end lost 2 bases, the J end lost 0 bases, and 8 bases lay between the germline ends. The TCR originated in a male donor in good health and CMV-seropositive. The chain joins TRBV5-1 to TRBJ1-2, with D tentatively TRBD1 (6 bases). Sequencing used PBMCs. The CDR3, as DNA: TGCGCCAGCAGCTTACAGGGAACTAACTATGGCTACACCTTC. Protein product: CASSLQGTNYGYTF.